This is a list of T cell receptor beta chains from one sample in a study of technical replicates of blood from a few donors. Generated by immunoSEQ multiplex PCR, the TCRdb table keeps only in-frame clones and is missing some. Of approximately 79,000 clones in the sample, approximately 96% were seen once. Sequencing input: T cells isolated from PBMCs. Every receptor here comes from a human donor in good health. The CDR3 runs from the conserved cysteine through the conserved F or W. A D gene is named only where the DNA matches it firmly. Clone size is given for some rows only: seen once, a few or many times, or a class if the clone is expanded.

.	TRBV27	once	TRBJ2-3	CASSWQVSSDTQYF	TGTGCCAGCAGTTGGCAGGTTTCCTCAGATACGCAGTATTTT
TRBD1	TRBV27	.	TRBJ2-7	CASSLSGTGYEQYF	TGTGCCAGCAGTTTGAGTGGGACAGGGTACGAGCAGTACTTC
.	TRBV29-1	.	TRBJ2-7	CSVGTVRDWTYEQYF	TGCAGCGTCGGGACGGTGAGGGACTGGACCTACGAGCAGTACTTC
TRBD1	TRBV5-8	once	TRBJ1-2	CASSRPTGGRRGYTF	TGTGCCAGCAGTCGCCCGACAGGGGGTCGGCGAGGCTACACCTTC
TRBD1	TRBV6-6	.	TRBJ2-2	CASRKDRGENTGELFF	TGTGCCAGCAGGAAGGACAGGGGCGAAAACACCGGGGAGCTGTTTTTT
.	TRBV5-1	.	TRBJ2-5	CASSTAGSETQYF	TGCGCCAGCAGCACCGCGGGTTCAGAGACCCAGTACTTC
TRBD2	TRBV30	.	TRBJ2-7	CAWRGGYEQYF	TGTGCCTGGCGCGGGGGTTACGAGCAGTACTTC
.	TRBV4-1	.	TRBJ2-1	CASSQDGRPNEQFF	TGCGCCAGCAGCCAAGACGGGAGACCCAATGAGCAGTTCTTC
.	TRBV10-3	.	TRBJ1-5	CAISAQGIGQPQHF	TGTGCCATCAGTGCTCAGGGGATAGGTCAGCCCCAGCATTTT
TRBD1	TRBV10-3	.	TRBJ2-7	CAISGGGGRETSYEQYF	TGTGCCATCAGTGGAGGGGGCGGCAGGGAAACCTCCTACGAGCAGTACTTC
.	TRBV11-2	.	TRBJ2-7	CASSTPWGGGAWNEQYF	TGTGCCAGCAGCACACCATGGGGGGGCGGGGCTTGGAACGAGCAGTACTTC
TRBD2	TRBV6-1	few	TRBJ2-1	CASSGGTLAGYYGDEQFF	TGTGCCAGCAGTGGAGGGACACTAGCGGGATATTATGGTGATGAGCAGTTCTTC
.	TRBV5-1	.	TRBJ2-1	CASSWTNSYSDEQFF	TGCGCCAGCAGCTGGACGAACTCGTATAGCGATGAGCAGTTCTTC
TRBD2	TRBV6-1	.	TRBJ2-7	CASSEPTSGSYEQYF	TGTGCCAGCAGTGAACCAACTAGCGGGAGTTACGAGCAGTACTTC
.	TRBV5-4	.	TRBJ2-7	CASSPGHHYEQYF	TGTGCCAGCAGCCCCGGACACCACTACGAGCAGTACTTC
.	TRBV12-5	.	TRBJ2-7	CASGLQGWEQYF	TGTGCTAGTGGTTTGCAGGGATGGGAGCAGTACTTC
TRBD1	TRBV6-6	.	TRBJ2-1	CASSYSVGGEDNEQFF	TGTGCCAGCAGTTACTCGGTAGGGGGCGAAGACAATGAGCAGTTCTTC
TRBD2	TRBV4-1	.	TRBJ2-7	CASSLRSGRLDEQYF	TGCGCCAGCAGCCTACGTAGCGGGAGGCTTGACGAGCAGTACTTC
.	TRBV6-5	.	TRBJ1-3	CASSSSGRRDTIYF	TGTGCCAGCAGTTCCTCCGGACGCAGGGACACCATATATTTT
.	TRBV7-6	.	TRBJ2-5	CASSQDRETQYF	TGTGCCAGCAGCCAGGATAGAGAGACCCAGTACTTC
TRBD1	TRBV12-5	once	TRBJ1-2	CASGPGRGQGLLVQNYGYTF	TGTGCTAGTGGTCCCGGCAGGGGACAGGGTCTATTGGTCCAGAACTATGGCTACACCTTC
.	TRBV27	.	TRBJ2-1	CASSRTINEQFF	TGTGCCAGCAGTCGGACTATCAATGAGCAGTTCTTC
.	TRBV11-2	once	TRBJ2-2	CASSLVRGPNTGELFF	TGTGCCAGCAGCTTAGTCAGGGGACCCAACACCGGGGAGCTGTTTTTT
TRBD1	TRBV27	.	TRBJ2-7	CASSSNSRGLWTYEQYF	TGTGCCAGCAGTTCAAATAGCAGGGGGCTATGGACCTACGAGCAGTACTTC
TRBD2	TRBV19	.	TRBJ2-7	CASGSPTGEGKPYEQYF	TGTGCCAGTGGTTCGCCGACCGGGGAGGGTAAACCCTACGAGCAGTACTTC
.	TRBV28	.	TRBJ2-1	CASSTPAEDNEQFF	TGTGCCAGCAGTACCCCCGCAGAAGACAATGAGCAGTTCTTC
.	TRBV4-1	.	TRBJ2-7	CASSQEAGWYEQYF	TGCGCCAGCAGCCAAGAAGCAGGGTGGTACGAGCAGTACTTC
TRBD1	TRBV28	.	TRBJ1-2	CASSLYVGTGGGGYTF	TGTGCCAGCAGTTTGTACGTAGGGACAGGGGGCGGTGGCTACACCTTC
.	TRBV2	.	TRBJ2-5	CASSVDSLGTQYF	TGTGCCAGCAGTGTTGACTCTCTCGGGACCCAGTACTTC
TRBD2	TRBV5-1	.	TRBJ2-1	CASSYGLAGFYNEQFF	TGCGCCAGCAGCTACGGACTAGCGGGATTCTACAATGAGCAGTTCTTC
.	TRBV7-6	.	TRBJ1-1	CASSLATAAEAFF	TGTGCCAGCAGCTTAGCGACAGCAGCTGAAGCTTTCTTT
.	TRBV7-2	.	TRBJ2-7	CASSLLSRDSLPYEQYF	TGTGCCAGCAGCTTATTATCGCGGGATTCACTTCCCTACGAGCAGTACTTC
.	TRBV7-9	.	TRBJ2-2	CASRQTRVDTGELFF	TGTGCCAGCCGCCAAACCAGGGTGGACACCGGGGAGCTGTTTTTT
.	TRBV7-8	.	TRBJ2-5	CASSFIVRRTRETQYF	TGTGCCAGCAGCTTCATCGTCAGGAGGACGAGGGAGACCCAGTACTTC
.	TRBV7-6	.	TRBJ1-5	CASSLGTPRSNQPQHF	TGTGCCAGCAGCTTAGGAACCCCCAGGAGCAATCAGCCCCAGCATTTT
.	TRBV27	.	TRBJ2-3	CASSGPKQDTQYF	TGTGCCAGCAGTGGGCCCAAACAAGATACGCAGTATTTT
.	TRBV13	once	TRBJ1-2	CASSSQSRDGYTF	TGTGCCAGCAGCTCCCAAAGCCGCGATGGCTACACCTTC
.	TRBV7-3	.	TRBJ2-2	CASSLNTGELFF	TGTGCCAGCAGCCTGAACACCGGGGAGCTGTTTTTT
.	TRBV6-5	.	TRBJ2-1	CASSYSIRGSEQFF	TGTGCCAGCAGTTACTCGATTAGGGGGTCTGAGCAGTTCTTC
TRBD1	TRBV19	.	TRBJ1-3	CASMGQGSGNTIYF	TGTGCCAGTATGGGACAGGGAAGTGGAAACACCATATATTTT
TRBD2	TRBV2	.	TRBJ2-5	CASSRTSGAGETQYF	TGTGCCAGCAGTCGGACTAGCGGGGCTGGAGAGACCCAGTACTTC
TRBD1	TRBV7-8	.	TRBJ1-6	CASSSIPQGLGSPLHF	TGTGCCAGCAGCTCCATCCCACAGGGGTTGGGTTCACCCCTCCACTTT
TRBD2	TRBV2	.	TRBJ2-2	CASGTSGGDTGELFF	TGTGCCAGCGGGACTAGCGGGGGGGACACCGGGGAGCTGTTTTTT
TRBD2	TRBV4-1	.	TRBJ2-3	CASSQPTSGRNTQYF	TGCGCCAGCAGCCAACCGACTAGCGGGAGAAATACGCAGTATTTT
TRBD1	TRBV7-9	.	TRBJ2-1	CASSPRTGSSYNEQFF	TGTGCCAGCAGTCCGAGGACAGGGAGCTCCTACAATGAGCAGTTCTTC
.	TRBV19	.	TRBJ2-3	CASSIGGSYTDTQYF	TGTGCCAGTAGTATAGGCGGCAGCTACACAGATACGCAGTATTTT
.	TRBV28	.	TRBJ1-5	CASSAAGTLPLWVPQHF	TGTGCCAGCAGTGCTGCCGGGACACTGCCCCTCTGGGTACCCCAGCATTTT
TRBD2	TRBV6-5	.	TRBJ2-3	CASSFAGGPDTQYF	TGTGCCAGCAGTTTCGCGGGGGGGCCAGATACGCAGTATTTT
TRBD2	TRBV4-1	once	TRBJ2-5	CASSQRGAGGQETQYF	TGCGCCAGCAGCCAACGGGGAGCGGGGGGCCAAGAGACCCAGTACTTC
TRBD2	TRBV5-4	.	TRBJ2-1	CASSLGSGIDNEQFF	TGTGCCAGCAGCTTGGGAAGCGGGATCGACAATGAGCAGTTCTTC
TRBD2	TRBV4-1	.	TRBJ2-5	CASSPTGGAGETQYF	TGCGCCAGCAGCCCGACGGGAGGGGCGGGAGAGACCCAGTACTTC
.	TRBV2	.	TRBJ2-7	CASSETGYEQYF	TGTGCCAGCAGTGAAACGGGCTACGAGCAGTACTTC
TRBD2	TRBV29-1	.	TRBJ2-7	CSGVGGRGYEQYF	TGCAGCGGGGTTGGCGGGAGAGGGTACGAGCAGTACTTC